The TCR beta chain described here comes from a study of molecular identifiers for immune sequencing clone quantification. Overall study: In replicates, the authors split RNA from approximately 22,000 or 94,000 naive CD8 cells five ways and sequenced four.

The CDR3 is 11 amino acids. Germline CDR1 is MDHEN and CDR2 is SYDVKM. Isolation of naive CD8 T cells was achieved by sorting on a CD8+CD4-CCR7+CD45RA+ phenotype. The table lists this clonotype with a few counts. A much larger clone sits a single nucleotide away, making a read error possible. TCRdb reprocessed the PCR reads with MiXCR, giving one entry per CDR3 protein. The profile shows just over 35,000 distinct CDR3 sequences, around 18% of them singletons. The chain employs TRBV28 and TRBJ2-5, with D tentatively TRBD2 (5 bases). Specimen: naive CD8+ T cells from blood, with Jurkat cell RNA spiked in. Described subset: FACS-sorted CD8+CD4-CCR7+CD45RA+ naive T cells. The receptor was isolated from a human donor in good health. Some libraries in this study had Jurkat cell RNA spiked in. The CDR3 region has the DNA TGTGCCAGCAGCCCGAGGGAGACCCAGTGCTTC. Translated, it gives CASSPRETQCF.